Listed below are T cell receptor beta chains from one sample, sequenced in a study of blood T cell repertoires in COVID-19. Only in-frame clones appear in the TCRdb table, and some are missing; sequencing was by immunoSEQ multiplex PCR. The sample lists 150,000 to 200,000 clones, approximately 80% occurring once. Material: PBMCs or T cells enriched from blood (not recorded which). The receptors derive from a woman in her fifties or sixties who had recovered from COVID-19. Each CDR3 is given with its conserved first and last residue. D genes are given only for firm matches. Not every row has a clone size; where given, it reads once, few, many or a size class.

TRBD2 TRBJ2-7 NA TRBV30 CAWSPGAGGHEQYF TGTGCCTGGAGCCCTGGGGCGGGGGGCCACGAGCAGTACTTC
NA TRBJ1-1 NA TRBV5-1 CASSLIGYQNEAFF TGCGCCAGCAGCTTGATCGGGTATCAAAATGAAGCTTTCTTT
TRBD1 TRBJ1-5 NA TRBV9 CASSVEQGARQPQHF TGTGCCAGCAGCGTAGAACAGGGGGCGCGGCAGCCCCAGCATTTT
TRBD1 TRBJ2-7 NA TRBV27 CASTRQGAASYEQYF TGTGCCAGCACGCGACAGGGCGCGGCCTCCTACGAGCAGTACTTC
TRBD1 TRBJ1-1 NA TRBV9 CASSVGTASMNTEAFF TGTGCCAGCAGCGTTGGGACAGCCTCCATGAACACTGAAGCTTTCTTT
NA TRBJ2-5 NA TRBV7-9 CASSSGPYRETQYF TGTGCCAGCAGCTCCGGTCCTTACAGGGAGACCCAGTACTTC
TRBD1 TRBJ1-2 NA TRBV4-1 CASSEEDRANYGYTF TGCGCCAGCAGCGAAGAGGACAGGGCGAACTATGGCTACACCTTC
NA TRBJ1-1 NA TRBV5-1 CASSFSGNTEAFF TGCGCCAGCAGCTTTTCAGGGAACACTGAAGCTTTCTTT
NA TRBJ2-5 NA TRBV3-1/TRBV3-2 CASSQEGRVPYF TGTGCCAGCAGCCAAGAAGGGAGAGTCCCGTACTTC
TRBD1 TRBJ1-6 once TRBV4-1 CASARGQGYNSPLHF TGCGCCAGCGCCCGGGGACAGGGTTATAATTCACCCCTCCACTTT